This T cell receptor beta chain was retrieved from a study of STAT5B mutations in CD4+ large granular lymphocyte leukemia. This clone was counted a few times. The data were produced by immunoSEQ multiplex PCR, yet TCRdb's version contains in-frame clones alone and is incomplete. The table has more than 20,000 clones, around 70% seen once. CDR1 LNHDA and CDR2 SQIVND come from the germline V gene (reference sequence). CDR3 length: 13 residues. The V end was cut by 3 bases, the J end by 3 bases, with 7 bases between. The chain is built from TRBV19 and TRBJ2-3; tentative D call: TRBD1 (5 bases). The sample consisted of CD4+ T cells from blood buffy coats. This receptor was taken from a human donor in good health. CDR3 sequence: CASSIQGTDTQYF. The DNA of the CDR3 is TGTGCCAGTAGTATCCAGGGTACAGATACGCAGTATTTT.